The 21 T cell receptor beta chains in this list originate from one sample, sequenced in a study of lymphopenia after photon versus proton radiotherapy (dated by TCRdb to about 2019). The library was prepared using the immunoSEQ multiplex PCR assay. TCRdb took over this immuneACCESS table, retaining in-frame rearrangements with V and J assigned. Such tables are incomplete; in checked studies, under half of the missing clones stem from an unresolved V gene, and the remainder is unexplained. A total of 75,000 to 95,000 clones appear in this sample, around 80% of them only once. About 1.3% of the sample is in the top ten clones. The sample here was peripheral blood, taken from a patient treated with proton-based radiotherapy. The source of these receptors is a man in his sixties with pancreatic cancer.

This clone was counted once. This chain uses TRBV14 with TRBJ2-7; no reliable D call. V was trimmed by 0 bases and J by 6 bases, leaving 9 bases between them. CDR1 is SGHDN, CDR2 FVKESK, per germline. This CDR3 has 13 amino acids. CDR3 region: CASSQERVSEQYF. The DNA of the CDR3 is TGTGCCAGCAGCCAAGAACGGGTCTCCGAGCAGTACTTC.

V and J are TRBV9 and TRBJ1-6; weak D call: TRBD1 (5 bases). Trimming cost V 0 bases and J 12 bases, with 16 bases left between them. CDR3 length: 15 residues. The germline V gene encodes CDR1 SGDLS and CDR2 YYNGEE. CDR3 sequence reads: CASSVDPRASGPLHF. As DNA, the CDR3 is TGTGCCAGCAGCGTAGATCCCAGGGCCTCTGGACCCCTCCACTTT.

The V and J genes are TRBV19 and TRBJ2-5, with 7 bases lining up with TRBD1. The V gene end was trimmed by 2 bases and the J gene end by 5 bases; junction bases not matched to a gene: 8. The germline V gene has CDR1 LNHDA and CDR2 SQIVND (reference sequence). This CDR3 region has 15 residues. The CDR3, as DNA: TGTGCCAGTAGTATATCAACAGGGGTAGTCGAGACCCAGTACTTC. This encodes CASSISTGVVETQYF.

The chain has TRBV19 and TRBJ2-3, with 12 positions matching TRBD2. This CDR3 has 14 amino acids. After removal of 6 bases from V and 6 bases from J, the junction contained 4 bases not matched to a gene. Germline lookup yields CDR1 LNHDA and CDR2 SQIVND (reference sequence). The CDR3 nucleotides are TGTGCCAGTAGGAGGACTAGCGGGGATGATACGCAGTATTTT. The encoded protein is CASRRTSGDDTQYF.

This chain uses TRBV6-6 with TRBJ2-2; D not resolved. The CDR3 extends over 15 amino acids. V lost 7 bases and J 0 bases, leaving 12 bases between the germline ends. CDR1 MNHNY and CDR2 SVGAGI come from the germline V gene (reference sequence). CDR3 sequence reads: CASIGSTSNTGELFF. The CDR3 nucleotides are TGTGCCAGCATTGGGTCAACTTCGAACACCGGGGAGCTGTTTTTT.

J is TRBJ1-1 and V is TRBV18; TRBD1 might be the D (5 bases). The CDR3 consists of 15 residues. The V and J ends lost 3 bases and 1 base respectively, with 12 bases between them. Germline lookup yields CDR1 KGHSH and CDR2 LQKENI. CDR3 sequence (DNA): TGTGCCAGCTCACCGGCCGGGCAGGGGAACACTGAAGCTTTCTTT. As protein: CASSPAGQGNTEAFF.

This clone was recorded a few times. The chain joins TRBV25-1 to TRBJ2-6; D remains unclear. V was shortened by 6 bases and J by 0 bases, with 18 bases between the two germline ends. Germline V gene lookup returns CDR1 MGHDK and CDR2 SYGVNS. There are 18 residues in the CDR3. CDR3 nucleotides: TGTGCCAGCAGCGAACGAGCAGGCCGCGCCTCTGGGGCCAACGTCCTGACTTTC. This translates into CASSERAGRASGANVLTF.

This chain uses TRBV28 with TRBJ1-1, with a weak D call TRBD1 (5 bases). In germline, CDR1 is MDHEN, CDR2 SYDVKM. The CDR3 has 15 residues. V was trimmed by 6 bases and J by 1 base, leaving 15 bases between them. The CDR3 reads CASRIWGLRNTEAFF. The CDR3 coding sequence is TGTGCCAGCAGAATATGGGGACTCAGGAACACTGAAGCTTTCTTT.

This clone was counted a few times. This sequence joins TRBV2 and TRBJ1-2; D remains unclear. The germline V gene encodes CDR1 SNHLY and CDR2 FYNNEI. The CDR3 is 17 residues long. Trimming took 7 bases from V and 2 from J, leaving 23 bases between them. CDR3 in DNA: TGTGCCAGCAACGGAGTCGGCCCGTTCGGAGTGAACTATGGCTACACCTTC. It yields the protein CASNGVGPFGVNYGYTF.

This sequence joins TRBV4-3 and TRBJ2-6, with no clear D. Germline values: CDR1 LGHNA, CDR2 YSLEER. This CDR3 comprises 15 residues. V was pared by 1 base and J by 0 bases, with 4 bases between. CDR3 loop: CASSQVSSGANVLTF. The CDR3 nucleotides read TGCGCCAGCAGCCAAGTCTCCTCTGGGGCCAACGTCCTGACTTTC.

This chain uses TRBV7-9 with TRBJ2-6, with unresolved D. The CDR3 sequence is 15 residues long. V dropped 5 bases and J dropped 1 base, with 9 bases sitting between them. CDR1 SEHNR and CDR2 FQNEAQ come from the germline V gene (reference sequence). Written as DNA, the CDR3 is TGTGCCAGCAGCACCACCACTTCTGGGGCCAACGTCCTGACTTTC. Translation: CASSTTTSGANVLTF.

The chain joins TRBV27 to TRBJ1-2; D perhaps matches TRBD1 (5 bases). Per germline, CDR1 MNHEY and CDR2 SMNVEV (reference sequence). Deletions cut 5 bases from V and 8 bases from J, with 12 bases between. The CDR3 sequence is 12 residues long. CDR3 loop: CASSQGTEGYTF. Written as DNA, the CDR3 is TGTGCCAGCAGTCAGGGTACTGAGGGCTACACCTTC.

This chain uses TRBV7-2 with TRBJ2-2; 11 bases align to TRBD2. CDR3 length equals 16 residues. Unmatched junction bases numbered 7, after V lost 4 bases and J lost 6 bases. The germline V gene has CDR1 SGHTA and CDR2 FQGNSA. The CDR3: CASSSTLLAGAGELFF. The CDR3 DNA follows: TGTGCCAGCAGCTCGACTTTACTAGCGGGAGCCGGGGAGCTGTTTTTT.

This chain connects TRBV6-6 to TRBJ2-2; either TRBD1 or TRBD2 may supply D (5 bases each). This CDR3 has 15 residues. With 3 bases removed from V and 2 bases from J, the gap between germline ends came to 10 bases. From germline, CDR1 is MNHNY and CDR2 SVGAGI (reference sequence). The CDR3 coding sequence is TGTGCCAGCAGTTATTCAGGGACCAACACCGGGGAGCTGTTTTTT. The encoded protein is CASSYSGTNTGELFF.

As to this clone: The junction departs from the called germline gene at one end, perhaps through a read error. DNA for the CDR3: TGCGCCAGCAAAGGACGCTATGCCCCCCTCTTC. It yields the protein CASKGRYAPLF. The chain carries TRBV10-2 and TRBJ2-1; D is ambiguous. Germline V CDR1 and CDR2: WSHSY, SAAADI. The CDR3 covers 11 residues.

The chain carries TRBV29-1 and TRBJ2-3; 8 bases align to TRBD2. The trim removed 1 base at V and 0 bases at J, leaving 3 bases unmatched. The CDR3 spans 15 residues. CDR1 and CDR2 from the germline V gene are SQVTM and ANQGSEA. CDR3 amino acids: CSVEGKRESTDTQYF. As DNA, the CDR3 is TGCAGCGTTGAAGGAAAGCGGGAGAGCACAGATACGCAGTATTTT.

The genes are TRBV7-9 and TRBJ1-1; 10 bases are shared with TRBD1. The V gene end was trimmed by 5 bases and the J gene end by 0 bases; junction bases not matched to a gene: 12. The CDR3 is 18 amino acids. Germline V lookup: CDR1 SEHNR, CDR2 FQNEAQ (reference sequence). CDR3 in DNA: TGTGCCAGCAGCCCCCCTCTGGGGACAGGGGTCATGAACACTGAAGCTTTCTTT. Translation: CASSPPLGTGVMNTEAFF. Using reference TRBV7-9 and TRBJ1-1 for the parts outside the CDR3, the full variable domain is DTGVSQNPRHKITKRGQNVTFRCDPISEHNRLYWYRQTLGQGPEFLTYFQNEAQLEKSRLLSDRFSAERPKGSFSTLEIQRTEQGDSAMYLCASSPPLGTGVMNTEAFFGQGTRLTVV.

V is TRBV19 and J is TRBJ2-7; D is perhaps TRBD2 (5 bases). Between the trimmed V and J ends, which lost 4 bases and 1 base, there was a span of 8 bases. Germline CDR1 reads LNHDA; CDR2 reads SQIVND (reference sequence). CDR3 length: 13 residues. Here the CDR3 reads CASSKDWSYEQYF. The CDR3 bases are TGTGCCAGTAGTAAGGACTGGTCCTACGAGCAGTACTTC. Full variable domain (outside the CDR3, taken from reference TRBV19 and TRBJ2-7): DGGITQSPKYLFRKEGQNVTLSCEQNLNHDAMYWYRQDPGQGLRLIYYSQIVNDFQKGDIAEGYSVSREKKESFPLTVTSAQKNPTAFYLCASSKDWSYEQYFGPGTRLTVT.

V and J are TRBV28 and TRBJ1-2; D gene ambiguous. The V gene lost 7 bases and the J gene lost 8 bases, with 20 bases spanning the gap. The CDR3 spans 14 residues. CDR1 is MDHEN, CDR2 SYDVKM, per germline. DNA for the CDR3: TGTGCCAGCAAACGCGGTGGGGTATATGGAGGCTACACCTTC. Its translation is CASKRGGVYGGYTF.

CDR3: CASNSPGGNQPQHF. Written as DNA, the CDR3 is TGTGCCAGCAACTCGCCAGGGGGCAATCAGCCCCAGCATTTT. The J gene is TRBJ1-5, the V gene TRBV28, with D perhaps matching TRBD1 (6 bases). The V gene lost 7 bases and the J gene lost 2 bases, with 12 bases spanning the gap. CDR3 length: 14 amino acids. Germline CDR1 is MDHEN and CDR2 is SYDVKM. Full variable domain (rest looked up from reference TRBV28 and TRBJ1-5): DVKVTQSSRYLVKRTGEKVFLECVQDMDHENMFWYRQDPGLGLRLIYFSYDVKMKEKGDIPEGYSVSREKKERFSLILESASTNQTSMYLCASNSPGGNQPQHFGDGTRLSIL.

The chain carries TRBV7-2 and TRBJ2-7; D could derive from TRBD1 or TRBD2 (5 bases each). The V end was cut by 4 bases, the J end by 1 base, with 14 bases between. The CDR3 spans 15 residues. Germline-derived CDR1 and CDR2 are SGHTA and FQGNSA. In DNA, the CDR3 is TGTGCCAGCAGCTCAGGGTTACTAGGGTCCTACGAGCAGTACTTC. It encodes CASSSGLLGSYEQYF.